The 9 T cell receptor beta chains below all came from one sample that was sequenced in a study of cytomegalovirus exposure and HLA in healthy donors. The PCR had 60 Vbeta and 13 Jbeta primers. The repertoire was sequenced with immunoSEQ multiplex PCR; TCRdb's copy has only in-frame clones and lacks some. The sample has 80,000 or so clones, roughly 60% seen once. Sequencing was done on a sample of PBMCs. The receptors were sampled from a man under 40 in good health and CMV-seropositive.

The chain has TRBV20-1 and TRBJ2-7; D is possibly TRBD1 (6 bases). There are 11 residues in the CDR3. V was cut by 7 bases and J by 2 bases, with 9 bases left in between. Germline CDR1 DFQATT, CDR2 SNEGSKA (reference sequence). CDR3 coding DNA: TGCAGTGTACGGACAGCCTACGAGCAGTACTTC. Protein sequence: CSVRTAYEQYF.

This chain joins TRBV9 and TRBJ1-1; no definite D call. There are 14 residues in the CDR3. The V and J ends lost 0 bases and 4 bases respectively, with 10 bases between them. The germline CDR1 and CDR2 sequences are SGDLS and YYNGEE. The CDR3 region has the DNA TGTGCCAGCAGCGTAGCCTCCAGCGGCACTGAAGCTTTCTTT. It translates to CASSVASSGTEAFF. The full variable domain, its missing parts supplied by reference TRBV9 and TRBJ1-1, is DSGVTQTPKHLITATGQRVTLRCSPRSGDLSVYWYQQSLDQGLQFLIQYYNGEERAKGNILERFSAQQFPDLHSELNLSSLELGDSALYFCASSVASSGTEAFFGQGTRLTVV.

The rearrangement links TRBV5-6 to TRBJ2-5; 11 positions agree with TRBD2. The end of the DNA fits TRBJ2-7 better, so the J call may be wrong. CDR1 and CDR2 from the germline V gene are SGHDT and YYEEEE. The CDR3 loop spans 15 amino acids. As DNA, the CDR3 is TGTGCCAGCACCCCGACTAGCGGGATCTCCTACGAGCAGTACTTC. This encodes CASTPTSGISYEQYF.

This clone was picked up a small number of times. The chain combines TRBV5-1 with TRBJ1-1, with a tentative D call TRBD1 (6 bases). V shed 2 bases and J shed 1 base, with 12 bases lying between them. The CDR3 is made up of 15 amino acids. Germline loops: CDR1 SGHRS, CDR2 YFSETQ. CDR3 region: CASSLQTGANTEAFF. CDR3 coding DNA: TGCGCCAGCAGCTTACAGACAGGAGCGAACACTGAAGCTTTCTTT.

This chain joins TRBV29-1 and TRBJ1-1, with 9 nucleotides matching TRBD1. Germline assignment: CDR1 SQVTM and CDR2 ANQGSEA. Trimming at V came to 6 bases and at J to 2 bases, leaving 13 bases not matched to a gene. The CDR3 contains 16 residues. The DNA of the CDR3 is TGCAGCGTCTCCTACGGGACAGGGTTTACTAACACTGAAGCTTTCTTT. It yields the protein CSVSYGTGFTNTEAFF.

The J gene is TRBJ2-1, the V gene TRBV5-1; TRBD2 matches 9 bases. Per the germline V gene, CDR1 is SGHRS and CDR2 is YFSETQ. This CDR3 comprises 17 residues. Trimming took 0 bases from V and 7 from J; bases not matched to a gene: 11. CDR3 region: CASSLAPSGTGHNEQFF. For the CDR3, the DNA is TGCGCCAGCAGCTTGGCCCCTAGCGGGACTGGACATAATGAGCAGTTCTTC.

The chain employs TRBV19 and TRBJ2-3; perhaps TRBD2 as D (6 bases). The CDR3 spans 17 residues. Per the germline V gene, CDR1 is LNHDA and CDR2 is SQIVND (reference sequence). Trimming stripped 2 bases from V and 0 bases from J, with 15 bases between. The CDR3 region is CASSITMGGTSTDTQYF. CDR3 bases: TGTGCCAGTAGTATAACTATGGGGGGAACTAGCACAGATACGCAGTATTTT.

The rearrangement joins TRBV18 to TRBJ1-1; 8 positions agree with TRBD1. Germline CDR1 reads KGHSH; CDR2 reads LQKENI. The CDR3 is 14 amino acids. J lost 5 bases, V lost 4 bases, and 6 bases had no gene match. This CDR3 reads CASSLGQGSTEAFF. The CDR3 DNA follows: TGTGCCAGCTCACTCGGACAGGGCTCGACTGAAGCTTTCTTT.

The V gene is TRBV7-3, the J gene TRBJ1-1; D call uncertain. The CDR3 extends over 14 amino acids. Germline V CDR1 and CDR2: SGHTA, FQGTGA. V lost 6 bases to trimming and J lost 0 bases, with 11 bases between them. CDR3 protein: CASSPPGLNTEAFF. The CDR3 bases are TGTGCCAGCAGTCCACCCGGTTTGAACACTGAAGCTTTCTTT.